Listed here are 16 T cell receptor beta chains from one sample, sequenced in a study of T cell responses to AZD1222 COVID-19 vaccine. Data came from immunoSEQ multiplex PCR; TCRdb stores just in-frame clones and leaves some out. The sample has around 130,000 clones; roughly 84% are singletons. Here the sequenced sample was peripheral blood, taken on day 0 of AZD1222 vaccination. The receptors shown here come from an adult in good health.

The chain links TRBV18 to TRBJ1-1; 9 nucleotides agree with TRBD1. CDR3 size: 15 residues. The V gene end was trimmed by 2 bases and the J gene end by 0 bases; junction bases not matched to a gene: 1. Germline V gene sequence: CDR1 KGHSH, CDR2 LQKENI. CDR3 residues: CASSPTGGVNTEAFF. CDR3 nucleotides: TGTGCCAGCTCACCAACAGGGGGCGTGAACACTGAAGCTTTCTTT.

V is TRBV5-6 and J is TRBJ1-1; a possible D gene is TRBD1 (5 bases). There are 15 residues in the CDR3. Germline CDR1 is SGHDT and CDR2 is YYEEEE. Trimming removed 0 bases from V and 1 base from J, with 10 bases in between. The CDR3 DNA reads as TGTGCCAGCAGCTTGGGTGGGGGACCGAACACTGAAGCTTTCTTT. Translation: CASSLGGGPNTEAFF.

This clone was seen once. The V call is TRBV29-1, the J call TRBJ2-3, with 14 nucleotides matching TRBD2. The CDR3 has 15 residues. V trimming: 4 bases; J trimming: 2 bases; junction bases outside the gene matches: 2. The V gene's germline CDR1 is SQVTM and CDR2 ANQGSEA. For the CDR3, the DNA is TGCAGCGTTGGGACTAGCGGGGGGCTCACAGATACGCAGTATTTT. It encodes CSVGTSGGLTDTQYF.

This clone occurred once. The gene calls are TRBV18 and TRBJ2-3, with 8 bases identical to TRBD1. Germline values: CDR1 KGHSH, CDR2 LQKENI. The CDR3 contains 13 residues. V gave up 6 bases and J gave up 3 bases; unmatched junction bases: 2. In nucleotides, the CDR3 is TGTGCCAGCTCGGGACAGGATACAGATACGCAGTATTTT. Its protein is CASSGQDTDTQYF.

The chain recombines TRBV5-4 with TRBJ2-3; 7 nucleotides line up with TRBD2. Germline loops: CDR1 SGHNT, CDR2 YYREEE (reference sequence). After removal of 2 bases from V and 5 bases from J, the junction contained 2 bases not matched to a gene. The CDR3 runs to 13 residues. The CDR3 protein is CASSLLARDTQYF. The CDR3 DNA reads as TGTGCCAGCAGCTTACTAGCGAGAGATACGCAGTATTTT. Using reference TRBV5-4 and TRBJ2-3 for the parts outside the CDR3, the full variable domain is ETGVTQSPTHLIKTRGQQVTLRCSSQSGHNTVSWYQQALGQGPQFIFQYYREEENGRGNFPPRFSGLQFPNYSSELNVNALELDDSALYLCASSLLARDTQYFGPGTRLTVL.

The chain joins TRBV7-9 to TRBJ1-2; 10 positions match TRBD1. Germline-derived CDR1 and CDR2 are SEHNR and FQNEAQ (reference sequence). Trimming at V came to 5 bases and at J to 4 bases, leaving 16 bases not matched to a gene. CDR3 length equals 18 residues. CDR3 loop: CASSRTGTGAAGTYGYTF. In nucleotides, the CDR3 is TGTGCCAGCAGCCGCACCGGGACAGGGGCCGCAGGGACCTATGGCTACACCTTC. The full variable domain, in which reference TRBV7-9 and TRBJ1-2 provide the parts outside the CDR3, is DTGVSQNPRHKITKRGQNVTFRCDPISEHNRLYWYRQTLGQGPEFLTYFQNEAQLEKSRLLSDRFSAERPKGSFSTLEIQRTEQGDSAMYLCASSRTGTGAAGTYGYTFGSGTRLTVV.

The V and J genes are TRBV10-3 and TRBJ2-5; possibly TRBD1 for D (5 bases). Trimming stripped 2 bases from V and 5 bases from J, with 12 bases between. This CDR3 is built from 14 residues. The V gene's germline CDR1 is ENHRY and CDR2 SYGVKD. The CDR3 loop reads CAISERAGQETQYF. CDR3 bases: TGTGCCATCAGTGAGAGGGCAGGGCAGGAGACCCAGTACTTC.

This sequence joins TRBV30 and TRBJ1-4; tentatively, D is TRBD1 (6 bases). The CDR3 runs 15 residues. In germline, CDR1 is GTSNPN, CDR2 SVGIG (reference sequence). Deletions cut 3 bases from V and 7 bases from J, with 18 bases between. The DNA of the CDR3 is TGTGCCTGGAGGAATAGGGGGGTAGGAAGTGAAAAACTGTTTTTT. The encoded protein is CAWRNRGVGSEKLFF.

This clone appeared many times. This chain links TRBV11-3 with TRBJ2-5; 9 bases are shared with TRBD2. With 3 bases clipped from V and 4 bases from J, the junction kept 3 bases outside the gene matches. This CDR3 spans 14 amino acids. Germline values: CDR1 SGHNT, CDR2 YENEEA. The CDR3 loop is CASSFSGRGETQYF. The CDR3 bases are TGTGCCAGCAGCTTTAGCGGGAGAGGAGAGACCCAGTACTTC.

The V gene is TRBV11-2, the J gene TRBJ2-2, with TRBD2 matching over 7 bases. After removal of 5 bases from V and 6 bases from J, the junction contained 9 bases not matched to a gene. This CDR3 contains 15 residues. Germline CDR1 reads SGHAT; CDR2 reads FQNNGV. The CDR3 here is CASSPRDYRSGELFF. As DNA, the CDR3 is TGTGCCAGCAGCCCACGGGACTATAGGTCCGGGGAGCTGTTTTTT.

This CDR3 is CASSLALQEGRGYTF. CDR3 coding DNA: TGTGCCAGCAGCTTAGCTCTCCAGGAGGGACGTGGCTACACCTTC. The chain is built from TRBV7-8 and TRBJ1-2; D may be TRBD1 (5 bases). V shed 0 bases and J shed 7 bases, with 15 bases lying between them. Germline CDR1 and CDR2: SGHVS and FQNEAQ. The CDR3 spans 15 residues.

The rearrangement joins TRBV29-1 to TRBJ2-5; 8 bases line up with TRBD1. Germline assignment: CDR1 SQVTM and CDR2 ANQGSEA. Germline trimming cut 7 bases from V and 7 bases from J; bases unmatched to any gene: 5. This CDR3 region has 11 residues. Here the CDR3 reads CSGQGTGTQYF. The CDR3 region has the DNA TGCAGCGGCCAAGGGACAGGGACCCAGTACTTC. Full variable domain (remainder filled in from reference TRBV29-1 and TRBJ2-5): SAVISQKPSRDICQRGTSLTIQCQVDSQVTMMFWYRQQPGQSLTLIATANQGSEATYESGFVIDKFPISRPNLTFSTLTVSNMSPEDSSIYLCSGQGTGTQYFGPGTRLLVL.

This chain connects TRBV6-5 to TRBJ2-2; TRBD1 might be the D (6 bases). Trimming pared 6 bases from V and 1 base from J, leaving 9 bases between. This CDR3 comprises 14 residues. Per germline, CDR1 MNHEY and CDR2 SVGAGI. The CDR3 is CASRLTGNTGELFF. In DNA, the CDR3 is TGTGCCAGCAGACTGACAGGGAACACCGGGGAGCTGTTTTTT.

The J gene is TRBJ1-2, the V gene TRBV2; TRBD1 is a possible D gene (5 bases). Trimming shortened V by 7 bases and J by 2 bases, and 14 bases separated the two germline ends. The CDR3 covers 14 residues. The V gene's germline CDR1 is SNHLY and CDR2 FYNNEI. CDR3 DNA sequence: TGTGCCAGCACGGGGCGCGGTGACAACTATGGCTACACCTTC. This sequence encodes CASTGRGDNYGYTF.

This clone was detected once. V usage is TRBV4-3 and J usage is TRBJ2-4; D is possibly TRBD1 (6 bases). V lost 1 base to trimming and J lost 2 bases, with 24 bases between them. CDR1 and CDR2 (germline): LGHNA, YSLEER. The CDR3 consists of 20 residues. The CDR3 DNA follows: TGCGCCAGCAGCCAAGCGGTCCGTCCCACAGGGCCCCCTTCCAAAAACATTCAGTACTTC. This sequence encodes CASSQAVRPTGPPSKNIQYF.

The chain carries TRBV23-1 and TRBJ1-6, with a weak D call TRBD1 (5 bases). TRBV23-1 is flagged as an ORF with uncertain function. CDR3 length: 23 residues. The V end lost 6 bases, the J end lost 3 bases, and 36 bases lay between the germline ends. The CDR3 coding sequence is TGCGCCAGCAGCTTAGGAGGGTTGTCAGGGAGGGCCGGAGGGCCGGACTATAATTCACCCCTCCACTTT. Protein sequence: CASSLGGLSGRAGGPDYNSPLHF.